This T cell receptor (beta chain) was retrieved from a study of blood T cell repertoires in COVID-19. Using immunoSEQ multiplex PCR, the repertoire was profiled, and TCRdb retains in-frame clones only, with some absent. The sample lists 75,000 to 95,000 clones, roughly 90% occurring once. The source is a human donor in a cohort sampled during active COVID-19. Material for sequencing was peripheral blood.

The CDR3: CALRLAGATLDTQYF. The DNA for the CDR3 is TGTGCCTTACGACTAGCGGGGGCCACATTGGATACGCAGTATTTT. This chain connects TRBV30 to TRBJ2-3; 12 nucleotides line up with TRBD2. Trimming removed 7 bases from V and 6 bases from J; junction bases left unmatched: 11. The germline gives CDR1 GTSNPN, CDR2 SVGIG (reference sequence). This CDR3 has 15 amino acids.